This T cell receptor beta chain derives from a study of regulatory T cells in long-lasting Graves disease. Relying on iRepertoire HTBI primers and Arm-PCR of CDR3 regions, the team built TCR beta libraries. One entry per CDR3 protein, called by TCRdb with MiXCR from the multiplex PCR reads. The data contain around 450,000 distinct CDR3 sequences, 15% of them singletons. Noted time point: newly diagnosed GD, antithyroid drugs for less than 3 months. PBMC RNA was the source of the TCR library. This clonotype was seen many times. Looked up from germline, CDR1 is SGHRS and CDR2 is YFSETQ. The CDR3 runs to 18 residues. V was pared by 0 bases and J by 5 bases, with 9 bases of the junction left unmatched. These same records also appear under a second study, on T cells in Graves' hyperthyroidism and ophthalmopathy.

The sequence was collected from a woman aged 30 to 39 with Graves disease. Sequencing used peripheral blood mononuclear cells (PBMCs), obtained at new diagnosis, from a patient treated with antithyroid drugs. The rearrangement joins TRBV5-1 to TRBJ2-5; 14 nucleotides match TRBD2. The chain's CDR3 is CASSLEGRLAGGPETQYF. The CDR3 DNA reads as TGCGCCAGCAGCTTGGAGGGGAGACTAGCGGGAGGGCCGGAGACCCAGTACTTC.